This entry concerns a single T cell receptor (beta chain). This clone was detected only once. What antigen it recognizes has not been identified. One base away there is no much larger clone; base qualities are not given. Using the deep immunoSEQ assay, multiplex PCR amplified TCR CDR3 regions from genomic DNA. Extracted genomic DNA from each cell subset was distributed evenly across all wells of several immunoSEQ 96-well plates, and each plate was treated as a replicate. For sorted subsets, approximately 190 ng of genomic DNA, equivalent to around 30,000 T cell genomes, went into each replicate PCR. Purified libraries were quantified with a Qubit 3.0 fluorometer, sized on a Bioanalyzer 2100, and re-quantified with the KAPA Library Quantification kit. Each immunoSEQ 96-well plate was sequenced on its own single-read 150-cycle Illumina NextSeq 550 flow cell. In the authors' own workflow: Because the immunoSEQ output held only junctional sequences and lacked quality scores, the filtering could not match the filtering applied to full-length reads. Sequences were annotated with PyIR, a Python wrapper for IgBLAST v1.9, using IMGT germline references to assign V/J genes and CDR3. Reads were filtered out if the reads had weak V/J assignments (E-value above 1e-6), no CDR3, stop codons, out-of-frame junctions, or ambiguous translated residues. A V3J clonotype was defined by an identical inferred V gene, J gene, and CDR3 amino acid sequence. Percentage overlap between repertoires was calculated by dividing the number of shared unique clonotypes by the size of the smaller repertoire. Repertoire richness was assessed with RTK rarefaction, the Chao1 estimator, and Recon v2.1 estimates of unobserved clonotypes. Generation probabilities for all TCRbeta clonotypes obtained by the gDNA method from a handful of donors were computed using OLGA. Drawn from immuneACCESS, this table holds only the in-frame rearrangements with V and J called that TCRdb kept. Clones are partly lost; checked studies trace under half to an unresolved V gene and leave the rest unexplained. V and J calls and clone size are given by that table; D and trimming were obtained from the DNA. The sample profile shows over a million clones; roughly 97% of them were found once. The ten top clones hold about 1% of the sample.

The sample comes from a study of shared clonotypes between healthy human individuals (dated by TCRdb to the early 2020s). A note on the overall study: Two women and three men aged 18 to 49 years were included in the cohort. Libraries were prepared and TCR repertoires were sequenced by different laboratories using diverse techniques, in order to increase sequencing depth and limit assay-specific biases. Per donor, leukapheresis produced somewhere between about 0.94 and 9 billion PBMCs. To estimate repertoire size and how much clonotype sharing occurs between individuals, the study deeply sequenced the blood TCR repertoires of roughly 5 healthy adults. For each donor, CD4 naive and CD4 memory were each given three plates, CD8 naive was given two plates, and CD8 memory was given one plate.

Healthy HIV-negative adults with no recently reported acute infections or vaccinations were included as donors. Every donor was a Caucasian adult residing in Nashville, Tennessee, USA. Magnetic negative selection was used to enrich CD4+ T cells, after which naive cells were positively selected on CD45RA and the negative fraction became the memory subset. Blood was obtained by leukapheresis, after which PBMCs were separated by Ficoll-Histopaque density gradient centrifugation and cryopreserved in liquid nitrogen vapor phase. Analytical flow cytometry was used to check the purity and quantity of each magnetically sorted T cell population. Each sorted fraction had its genomic DNA isolated and then quantified by UV absorbance on a Nanodrop 2000c. What the work shows at the level of the full study, not this receptor alone: Rarefaction of sorted-subset datasets indicated incomplete sequencing despite the large sequencing depth. Larger estimated clonotype richness was generally found for naive subsets than for memory subsets. Sampling was limited to blood, and TCR repertoires in tissue likely differ from TCR repertoires in blood. Based on pairwise subsampling, the degree of clonotype sharing among donors was expected to be affected by sequencing depth. Compared with non-shared clonotypes, the clonotypes found in all four sorted-subset donors had higher generation probabilities. The small number of donors limited the genetic and exposure-history diversity represented. About 4.5% of naive CD4, 3.5% of naive CD8, around 2.3% of memory CD4, and 0.35% to 0.5% of memory CD8 clonotypes were shared across several donors.

The CDR3, cysteine through phenylalanine, is 13 amino acids long. The DNA shown is the 39-base CDR3, in frame from base 1. CDR1 and CDR2 are read off the germline V gene as SGHTA and FQGNSA. Here V drops 5 bases and J drops 6 bases, and the junction holds 2 bases not matched to any gene. The clonotype comes from a man aged 30-40 years in good health. The rearrangement joined TRBV7-2 to TRBJ2-1, with TRBD2 identical over 9 junction bases. The specimen sequenced was naive CD4+ T cells sorted from blood. This specimen's cell subset or site label, per the study, means: CD45RA+ positively selected. The bases read TGTGCCAGCAGCACGGGACTAGCCAATGAGCAGTTCTTC. Protein translation: CASSTGLANEQFF.